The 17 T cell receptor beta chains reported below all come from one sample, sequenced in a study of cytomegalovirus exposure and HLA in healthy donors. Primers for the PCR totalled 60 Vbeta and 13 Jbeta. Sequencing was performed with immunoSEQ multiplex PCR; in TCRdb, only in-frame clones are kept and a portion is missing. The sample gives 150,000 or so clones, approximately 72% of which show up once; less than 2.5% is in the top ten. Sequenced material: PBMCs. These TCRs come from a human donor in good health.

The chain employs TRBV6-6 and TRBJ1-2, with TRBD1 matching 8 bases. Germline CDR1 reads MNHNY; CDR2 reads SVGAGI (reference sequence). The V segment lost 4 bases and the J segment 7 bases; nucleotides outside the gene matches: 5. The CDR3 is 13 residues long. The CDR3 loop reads CASSSTDRGGYTF. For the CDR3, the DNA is TGTGCCAGCAGTTCGACCGACAGGGGTGGCTACACCTTC.

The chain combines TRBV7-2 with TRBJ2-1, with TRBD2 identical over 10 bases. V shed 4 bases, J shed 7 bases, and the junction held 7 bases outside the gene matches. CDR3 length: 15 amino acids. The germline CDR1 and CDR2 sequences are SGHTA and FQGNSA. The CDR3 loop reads CASSSSGGAGNEQFF. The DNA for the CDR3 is TGTGCCAGCAGCTCGAGCGGGGGGGCCGGGAATGAGCAGTTCTTC.

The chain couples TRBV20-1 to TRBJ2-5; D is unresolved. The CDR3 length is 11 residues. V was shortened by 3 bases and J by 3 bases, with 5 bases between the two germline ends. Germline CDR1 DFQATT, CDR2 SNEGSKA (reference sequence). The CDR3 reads CSASVEETQYF. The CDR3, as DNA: TGCAGTGCTAGTGTAGAAGAGACCCAGTACTTC.

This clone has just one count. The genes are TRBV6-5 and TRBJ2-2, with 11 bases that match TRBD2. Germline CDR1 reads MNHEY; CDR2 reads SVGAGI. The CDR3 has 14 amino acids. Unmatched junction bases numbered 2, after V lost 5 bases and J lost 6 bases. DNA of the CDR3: TGTGCCAGCAGTCCGGGACTAGCGGCCGGGGAGCTGTTTTTT. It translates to CASSPGLAAGELFF.

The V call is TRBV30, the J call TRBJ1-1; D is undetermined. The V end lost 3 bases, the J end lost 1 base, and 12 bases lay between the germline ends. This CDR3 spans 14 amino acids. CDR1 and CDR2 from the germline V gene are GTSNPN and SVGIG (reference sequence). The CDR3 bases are TGTGCCTGGAGCTCGGGAACCCCGAACACTGAAGCTTTCTTT. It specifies CAWSSGTPNTEAFF.

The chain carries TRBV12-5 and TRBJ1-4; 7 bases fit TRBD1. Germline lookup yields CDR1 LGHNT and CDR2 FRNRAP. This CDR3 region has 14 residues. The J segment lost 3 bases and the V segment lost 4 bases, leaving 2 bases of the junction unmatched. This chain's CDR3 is CASGSGTANEKLFF. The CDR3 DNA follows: TGTGCTAGTGGTTCCGGGACAGCTAATGAAAAACTGTTTTTT.

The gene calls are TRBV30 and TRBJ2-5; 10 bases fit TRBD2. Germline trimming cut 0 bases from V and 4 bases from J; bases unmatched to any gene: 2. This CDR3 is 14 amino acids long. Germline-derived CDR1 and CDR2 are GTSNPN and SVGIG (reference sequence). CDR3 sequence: CAWSVWTSGETQYF. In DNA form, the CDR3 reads TGTGCCTGGAGTGTCTGGACTAGCGGAGAGACCCAGTACTTC.

In DNA form, the CDR3 reads TGTGCCAGCAGCGCGCTGAGGTCAACTAATGAAAAACTGTTTTTT. Translating gives CASSALRSTNEKLFF. The V call is TRBV7-8, the J call TRBJ1-4, with D hard to call. Deletions cut 5 bases from V and 0 bases from J, with 10 bases between. The CDR3 sequence is 15 residues long. Germline assignment: CDR1 SGHVS and CDR2 FQNEAQ. The variable domain in full, completed from reference TRBV7-8 and TRBJ1-4, reads GAGVSQSPRYKVAKRGQDVALRCDPISGHVSLFWYQQALGQGPEFLTYFQNEAQLDKSGLPSDRFFAERPEGSVSTLKIQRTQQEDSAVYLCASSALRSTNEKLFFGSGTQLSVL.

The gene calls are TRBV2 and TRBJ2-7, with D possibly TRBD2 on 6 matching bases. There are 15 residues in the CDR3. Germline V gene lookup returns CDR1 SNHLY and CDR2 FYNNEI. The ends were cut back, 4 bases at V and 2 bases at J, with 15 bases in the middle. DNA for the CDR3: TGTGCCAGCAGTGTCGGGGGAACTCCTACCTACGAGCAGTACTTC. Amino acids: CASSVGGTPTYEQYF. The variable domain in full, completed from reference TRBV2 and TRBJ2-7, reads EPEVTQTPSHQVTQMGQEVILRCVPISNHLYFYWYRQILGQKVEFLVSFYNNEISEKSEIFDDQFSVERPDGSNFTLKIRSTKLEDSAMYFCASSVGGTPTYEQYFGPGTRLTVT.

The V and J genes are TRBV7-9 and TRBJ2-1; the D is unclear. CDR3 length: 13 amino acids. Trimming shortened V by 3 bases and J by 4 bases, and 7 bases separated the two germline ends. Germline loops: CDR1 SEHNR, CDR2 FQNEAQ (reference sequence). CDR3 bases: TGTGCCAGCAGCTTTTCGGAGTACAATGAGCAGTTCTTC. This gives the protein CASSFSEYNEQFF. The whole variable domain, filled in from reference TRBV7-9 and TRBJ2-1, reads DTGVSQNPRHKITKRGQNVTFRCDPISEHNRLYWYRQTLGQGPEFLTYFQNEAQLEKSRLLSDRFSAERPKGSFSTLEIQRTEQGDSAMYLCASSFSEYNEQFFGPGTRLTVL.

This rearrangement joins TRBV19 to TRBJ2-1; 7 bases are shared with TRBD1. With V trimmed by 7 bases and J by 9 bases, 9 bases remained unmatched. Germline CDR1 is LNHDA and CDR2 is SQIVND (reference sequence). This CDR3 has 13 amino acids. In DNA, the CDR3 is TGTGCCAGTATAGACAGGGTCACGGGTGAGCAGTTCTTC. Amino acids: CASIDRVTGEQFF.

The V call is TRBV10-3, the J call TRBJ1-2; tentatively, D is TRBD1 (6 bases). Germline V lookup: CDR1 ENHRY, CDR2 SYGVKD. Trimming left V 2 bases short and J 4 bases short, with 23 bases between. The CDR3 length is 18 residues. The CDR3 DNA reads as TGTGCCATCAGTGAGGGGCTCCGGGACATCAAATCCGGCTATGGCTACACCTTC. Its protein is CAISEGLRDIKSGYGYTF.

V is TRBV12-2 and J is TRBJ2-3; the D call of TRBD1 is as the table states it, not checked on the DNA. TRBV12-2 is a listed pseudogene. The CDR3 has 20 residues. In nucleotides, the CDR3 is TGTGCAAGTCGCTTAGGCATCCGGGACAGGGCCCTGCCCCCCACAGATACGCAGTATTTT. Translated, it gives CASRLGIRDRALPPTDTQYF.

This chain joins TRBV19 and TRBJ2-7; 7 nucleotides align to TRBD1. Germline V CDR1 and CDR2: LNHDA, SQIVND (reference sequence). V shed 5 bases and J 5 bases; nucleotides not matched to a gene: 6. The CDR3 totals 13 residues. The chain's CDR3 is CASSWTGQNEQYF. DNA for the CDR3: TGTGCCAGTAGTTGGACAGGCCAGAACGAGCAGTACTTC.

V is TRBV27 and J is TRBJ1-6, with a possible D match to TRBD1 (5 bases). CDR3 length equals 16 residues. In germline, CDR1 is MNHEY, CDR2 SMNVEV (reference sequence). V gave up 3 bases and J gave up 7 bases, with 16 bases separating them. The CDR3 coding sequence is TGTGCCAGCAGTTTCTTAACAGGCGGACCCAATTCACCCCTCCACTTT. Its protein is CASSFLTGGPNSPLHF.

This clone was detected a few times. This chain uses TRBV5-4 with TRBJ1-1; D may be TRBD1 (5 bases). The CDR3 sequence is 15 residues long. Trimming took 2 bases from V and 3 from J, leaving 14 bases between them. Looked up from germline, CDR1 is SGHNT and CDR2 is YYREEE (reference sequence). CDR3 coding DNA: TGTGCCAGCAGCTTTCGGGGGGGGAGGGACACTGAAGCTTTCTTT. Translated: CASSFRGGRDTEAFF.

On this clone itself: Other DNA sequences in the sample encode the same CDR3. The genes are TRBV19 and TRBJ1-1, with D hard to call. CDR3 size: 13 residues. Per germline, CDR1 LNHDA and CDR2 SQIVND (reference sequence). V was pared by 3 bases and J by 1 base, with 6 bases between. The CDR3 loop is CASSISRNTEAFF. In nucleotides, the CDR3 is TGTGCCAGTAGTATTTCGAGGAACACTGAAGCTTTCTTT.